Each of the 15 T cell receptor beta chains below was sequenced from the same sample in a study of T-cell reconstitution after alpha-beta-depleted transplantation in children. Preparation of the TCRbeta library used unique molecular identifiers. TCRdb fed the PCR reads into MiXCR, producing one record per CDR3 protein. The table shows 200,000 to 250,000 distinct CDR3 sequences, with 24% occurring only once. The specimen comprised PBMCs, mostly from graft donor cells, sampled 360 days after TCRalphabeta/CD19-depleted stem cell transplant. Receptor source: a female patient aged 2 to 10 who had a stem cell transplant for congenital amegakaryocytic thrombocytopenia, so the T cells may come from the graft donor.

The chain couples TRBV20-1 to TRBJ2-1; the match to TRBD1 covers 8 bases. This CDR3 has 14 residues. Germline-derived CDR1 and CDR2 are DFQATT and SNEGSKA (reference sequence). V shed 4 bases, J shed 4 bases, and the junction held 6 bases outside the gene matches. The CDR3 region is CSANDRGGYNEQFF. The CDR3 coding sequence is TGCAGTGCTAACGACAGGGGCGGTTACAATGAGCAGTTCTTC.

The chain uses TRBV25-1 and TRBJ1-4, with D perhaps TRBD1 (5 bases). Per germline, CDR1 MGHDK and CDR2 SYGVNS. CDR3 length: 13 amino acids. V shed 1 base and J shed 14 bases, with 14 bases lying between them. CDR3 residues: CASSEWGKGNLFF. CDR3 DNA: TGTGCCAGCAGTGAATGGGGCAAGGGAAACCTGTTTTTT.

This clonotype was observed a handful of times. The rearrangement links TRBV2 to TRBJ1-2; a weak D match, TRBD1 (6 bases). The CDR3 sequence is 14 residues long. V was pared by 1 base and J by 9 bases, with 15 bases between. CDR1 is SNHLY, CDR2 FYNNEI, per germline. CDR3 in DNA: TGTGCCAGCAGTGAAGACAGGGACATATGGAGCTACACCTTC. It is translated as CASSEDRDIWSYTF.

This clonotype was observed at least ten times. The CDR3 protein is CASSPRGGYNSPLHF. The CDR3 coding sequence is TGTGCCAGCAGCCCCAGGGGCGGGTATAATTCACCCCTCCACTTT. The V and J genes are TRBV12-3 or TRBV12-4 and TRBJ1-6, with D perhaps matching TRBD1 (6 bases). Trimming stripped 6 bases from V and 4 bases from J, with 13 bases between. The CDR3 extends over 15 amino acids.

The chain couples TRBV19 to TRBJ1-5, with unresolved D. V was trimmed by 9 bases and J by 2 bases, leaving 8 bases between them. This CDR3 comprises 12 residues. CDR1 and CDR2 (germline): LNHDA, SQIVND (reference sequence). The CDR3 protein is CASRHGNQPQHF. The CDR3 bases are TGTGCCAGCCGACATGGCAATCAGCCCCAGCATTTT.

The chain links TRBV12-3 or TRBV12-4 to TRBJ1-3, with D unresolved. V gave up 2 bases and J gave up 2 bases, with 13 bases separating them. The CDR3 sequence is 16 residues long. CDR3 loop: CASSLSAVGPGNTIYF. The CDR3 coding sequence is TGTGCCAGCAGTTTATCCGCGGTGGGTCCTGGAAACACCATATATTTT.

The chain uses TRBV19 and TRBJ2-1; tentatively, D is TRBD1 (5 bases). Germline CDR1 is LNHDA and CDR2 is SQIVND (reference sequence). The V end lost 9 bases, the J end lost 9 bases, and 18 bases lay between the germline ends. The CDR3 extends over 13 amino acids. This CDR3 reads CASQGRAYGEQFF. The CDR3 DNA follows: TGTGCCAGCCAGGGCAGGGCGTATGGTGAGCAGTTCTTC.

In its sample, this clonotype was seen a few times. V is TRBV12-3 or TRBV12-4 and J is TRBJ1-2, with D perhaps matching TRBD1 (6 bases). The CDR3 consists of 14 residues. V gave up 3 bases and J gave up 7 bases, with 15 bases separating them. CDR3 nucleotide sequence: TGTGCCAGCAGTTTTAGCCGCGGGGGCTCTGGCTACACCTTC. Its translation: CASSFSRGGSGYTF.

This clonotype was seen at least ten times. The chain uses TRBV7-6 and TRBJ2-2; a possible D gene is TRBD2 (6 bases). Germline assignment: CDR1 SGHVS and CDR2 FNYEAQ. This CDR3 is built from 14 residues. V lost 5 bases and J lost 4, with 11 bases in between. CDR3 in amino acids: CASSGTLSTGELFF. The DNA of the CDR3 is TGTGCCAGCAGCGGGACTCTTTCCACCGGGGAGCTGTTTTTT.

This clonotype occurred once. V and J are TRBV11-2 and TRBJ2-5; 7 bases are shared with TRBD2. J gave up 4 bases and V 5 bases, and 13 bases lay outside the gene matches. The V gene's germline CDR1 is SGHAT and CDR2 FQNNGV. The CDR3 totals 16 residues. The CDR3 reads CASSPHMGGWIETQYF. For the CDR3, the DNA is TGTGCCAGCAGCCCCCATATGGGGGGGTGGATAGAGACCCAGTACTTC.

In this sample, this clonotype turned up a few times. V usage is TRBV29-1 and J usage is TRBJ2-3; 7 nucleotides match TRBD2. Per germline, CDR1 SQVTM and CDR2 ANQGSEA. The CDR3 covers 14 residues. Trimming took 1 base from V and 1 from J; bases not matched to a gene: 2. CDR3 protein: CSVEAGGGTDTQYF. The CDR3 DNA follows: TGCAGCGTTGAAGCGGGAGGAGGCACAGATACGCAGTATTTT.

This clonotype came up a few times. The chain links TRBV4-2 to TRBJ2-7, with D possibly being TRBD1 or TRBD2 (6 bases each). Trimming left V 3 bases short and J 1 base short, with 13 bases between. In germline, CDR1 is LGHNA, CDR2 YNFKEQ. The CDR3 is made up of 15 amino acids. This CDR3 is CASSQLGGGSYEQYF. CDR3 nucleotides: TGTGCCAGCAGCCAGCTCGGGGGCGGTTCCTACGAGCAGTACTTC.

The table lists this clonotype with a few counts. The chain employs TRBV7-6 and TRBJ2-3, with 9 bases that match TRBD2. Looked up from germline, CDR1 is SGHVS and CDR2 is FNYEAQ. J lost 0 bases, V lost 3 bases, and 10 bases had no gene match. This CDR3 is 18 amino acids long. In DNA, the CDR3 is TGTGCCAGCAGCTTCCTTACCCCGCTAGCGGGAAGCACAGATACGCAGTATTTT. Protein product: CASSFLTPLAGSTDTQYF.

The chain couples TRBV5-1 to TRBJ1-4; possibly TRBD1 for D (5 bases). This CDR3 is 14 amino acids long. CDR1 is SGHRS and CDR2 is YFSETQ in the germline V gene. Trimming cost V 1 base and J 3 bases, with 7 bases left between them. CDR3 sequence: CASSLSGANEKLFF. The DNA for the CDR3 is TGCGCCAGCAGCTTGTCGGGGGCTAATGAAAAACTGTTTTTT.

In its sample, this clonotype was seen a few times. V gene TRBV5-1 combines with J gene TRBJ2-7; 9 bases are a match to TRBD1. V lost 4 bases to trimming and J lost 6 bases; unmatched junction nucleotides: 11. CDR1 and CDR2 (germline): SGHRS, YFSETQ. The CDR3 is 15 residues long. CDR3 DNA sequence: TGCGCCAGCAGCGGGACAGGGTTGCGTGTCTTCGAGCAGTACTTC. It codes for CASSGTGLRVFEQYF.